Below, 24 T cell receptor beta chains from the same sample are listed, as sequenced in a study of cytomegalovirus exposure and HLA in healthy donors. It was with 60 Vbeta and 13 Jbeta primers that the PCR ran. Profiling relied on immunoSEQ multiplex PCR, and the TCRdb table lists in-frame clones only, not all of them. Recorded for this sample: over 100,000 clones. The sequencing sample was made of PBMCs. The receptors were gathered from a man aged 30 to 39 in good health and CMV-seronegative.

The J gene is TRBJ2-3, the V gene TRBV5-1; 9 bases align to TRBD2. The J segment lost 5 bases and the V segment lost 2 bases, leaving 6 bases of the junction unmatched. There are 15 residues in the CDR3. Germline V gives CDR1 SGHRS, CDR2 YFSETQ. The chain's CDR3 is CASSFGRGGQDTQYF. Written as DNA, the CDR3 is TGCGCCAGCAGCTTTGGGCGGGGGGGCCAAGATACGCAGTATTTT.

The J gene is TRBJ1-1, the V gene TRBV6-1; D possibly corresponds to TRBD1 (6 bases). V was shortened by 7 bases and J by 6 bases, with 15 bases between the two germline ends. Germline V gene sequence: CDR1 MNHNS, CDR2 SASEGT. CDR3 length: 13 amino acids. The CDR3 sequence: CASTPRGGSEAFF. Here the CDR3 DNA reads TGTGCCAGCACCCCCAGGGGAGGGTCTGAAGCTTTCTTT.

CDR3 in DNA: TGTGCCAGCAAGACCTCAGGCTCCAAACACGAGCAGTACTTC. Translation gives CASKTSGSKHEQYF. J is TRBJ2-7 and V is TRBV7-2; D not certain. Germline CDR1 and CDR2: SGHTA and FQGNSA. Trimming stripped 7 bases from V and 5 bases from J, with 18 bases between. This CDR3 contains 14 residues.

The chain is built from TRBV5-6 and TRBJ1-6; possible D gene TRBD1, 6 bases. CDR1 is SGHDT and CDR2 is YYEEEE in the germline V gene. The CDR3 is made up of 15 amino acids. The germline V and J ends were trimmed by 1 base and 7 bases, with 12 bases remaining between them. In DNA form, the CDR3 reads TGTGCCAGCAGCTTGCCAGGGGAAGTAAATTCACCCCTCCACTTT. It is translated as CASSLPGEVNSPLHF.

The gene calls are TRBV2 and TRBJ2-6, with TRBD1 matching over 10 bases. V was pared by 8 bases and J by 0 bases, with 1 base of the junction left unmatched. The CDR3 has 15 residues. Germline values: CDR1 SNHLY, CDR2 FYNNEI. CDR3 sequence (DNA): TGTGCCAGCGGGGACAGGGGCTCTGGGGCCAACGTCCTGACTTTC. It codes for CASGDRGSGANVLTF.

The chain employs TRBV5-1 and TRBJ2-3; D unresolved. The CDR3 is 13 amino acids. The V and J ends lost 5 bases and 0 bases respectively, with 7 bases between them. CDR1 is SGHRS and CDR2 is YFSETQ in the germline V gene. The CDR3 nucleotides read TGCGCCAGCAGTGCACGGAGCACAGATACGCAGTATTTT. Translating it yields CASSARSTDTQYF.

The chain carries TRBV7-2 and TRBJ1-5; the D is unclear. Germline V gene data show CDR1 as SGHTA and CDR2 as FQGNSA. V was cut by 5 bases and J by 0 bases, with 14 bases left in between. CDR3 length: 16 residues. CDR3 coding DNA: TGTGCCAGCAGCAGCAGTTCGGGTTATAGCAATCAGCCCCAGCATTTT. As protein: CASSSSSGYSNQPQHF.

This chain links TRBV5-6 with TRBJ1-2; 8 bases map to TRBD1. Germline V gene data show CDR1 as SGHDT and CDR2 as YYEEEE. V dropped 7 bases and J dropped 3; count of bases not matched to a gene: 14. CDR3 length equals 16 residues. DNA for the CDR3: TGTGCCAGCCGTGGCGACAGGGGTATCAAGGACTATGGCTACACCTTC. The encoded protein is CASRGDRGIKDYGYTF.

CDR3 residues: CASSLAPIAGGLNEQFF. In DNA form, the CDR3 reads TGCGCCAGCAGCTTGGCGCCTATAGCGGGGGGGCTCAATGAGCAGTTCTTC. The rearrangement joins TRBV5-1 to TRBJ2-1; TRBD2 matches at 11 bases. Trimming cost V 0 bases and J 6 bases; bases outside gene matches: 8. This CDR3 contains 17 residues. CDR1 is SGHRS, CDR2 YFSETQ, per germline.

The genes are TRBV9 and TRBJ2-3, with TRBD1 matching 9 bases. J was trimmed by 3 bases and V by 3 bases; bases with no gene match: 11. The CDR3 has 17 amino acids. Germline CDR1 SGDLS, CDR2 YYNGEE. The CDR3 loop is CASSAQGGQGRTDTQYF. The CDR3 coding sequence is TGTGCCAGCAGCGCCCAGGGGGGACAGGGACGTACAGATACGCAGTATTTT. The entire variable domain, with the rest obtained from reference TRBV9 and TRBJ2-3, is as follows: DSGVTQTPKHLITATGQRVTLRCSPRSGDLSVYWYQQSLDQGLQFLIQYYNGEERAKGNILERFSAQQFPDLHSELNLSSLELGDSALYFCASSAQGGQGRTDTQYFGPGTRLTVL.

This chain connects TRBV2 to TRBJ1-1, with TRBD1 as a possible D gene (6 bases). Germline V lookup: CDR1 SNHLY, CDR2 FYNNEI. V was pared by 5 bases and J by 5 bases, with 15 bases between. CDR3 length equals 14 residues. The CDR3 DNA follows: TGTGCCAGCAGTAACACAGGGTCGGGAACTGAAGCTTTCTTT. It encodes CASSNTGSGTEAFF.

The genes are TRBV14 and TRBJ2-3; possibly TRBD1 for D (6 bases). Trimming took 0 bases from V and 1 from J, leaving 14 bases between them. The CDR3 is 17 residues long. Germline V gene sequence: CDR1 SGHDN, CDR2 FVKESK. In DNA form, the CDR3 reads TGTGCCAGCAGCCAAGATGGTGGGGGCCAAGGCACAGATACGCAGTATTTT. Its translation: CASSQDGGGQGTDTQYF.

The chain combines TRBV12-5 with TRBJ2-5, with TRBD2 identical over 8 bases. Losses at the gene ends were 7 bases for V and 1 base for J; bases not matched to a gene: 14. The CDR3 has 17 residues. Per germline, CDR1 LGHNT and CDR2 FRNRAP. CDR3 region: CASDLGRRGAFQETQYF. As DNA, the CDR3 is TGTGCTAGTGACCTAGGGAGGCGGGGGGCCTTCCAAGAGACCCAGTACTTC.

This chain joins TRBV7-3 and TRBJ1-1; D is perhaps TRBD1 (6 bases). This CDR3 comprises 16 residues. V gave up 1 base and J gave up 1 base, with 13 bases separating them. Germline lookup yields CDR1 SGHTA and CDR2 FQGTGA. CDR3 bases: TGTGCCAGCAGCTTAATGGGGGCTGGCTCGAACACTGAAGCTTTCTTT. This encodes CASSLMGAGSNTEAFF. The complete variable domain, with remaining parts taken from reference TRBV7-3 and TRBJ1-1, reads GAGVSQTPSNKVTEKGKYVELRCDPISGHTALYWYRQSLGQGPEFLIYFQGTGAADDSGLPNDRFFAVRPEGSVSTLKIQRTERGDSAVYLCASSLMGAGSNTEAFFGQGTRLTVV.

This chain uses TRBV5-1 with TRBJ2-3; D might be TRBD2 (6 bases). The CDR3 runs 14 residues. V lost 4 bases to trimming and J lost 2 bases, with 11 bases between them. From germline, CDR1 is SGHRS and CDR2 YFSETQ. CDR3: CASSLDYATDTQYF. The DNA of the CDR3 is TGCGCCAGCAGCCTGGACTATGCCACAGATACGCAGTATTTT.

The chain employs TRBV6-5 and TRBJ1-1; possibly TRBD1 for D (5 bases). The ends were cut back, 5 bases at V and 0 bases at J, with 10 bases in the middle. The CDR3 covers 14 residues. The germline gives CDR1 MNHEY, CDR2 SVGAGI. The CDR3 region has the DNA TGTGCCAGCAGTCGGACAAAAGTGAACACTGAAGCTTTCTTT. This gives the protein CASSRTKVNTEAFF.

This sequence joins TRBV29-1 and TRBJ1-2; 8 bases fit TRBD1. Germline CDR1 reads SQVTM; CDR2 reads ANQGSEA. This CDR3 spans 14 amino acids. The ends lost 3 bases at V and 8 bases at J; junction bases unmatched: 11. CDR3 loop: CSVDQGAGPRGYTF. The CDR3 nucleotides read TGCAGCGTTGATCAGGGGGCGGGACCCCGCGGCTACACCTTC.

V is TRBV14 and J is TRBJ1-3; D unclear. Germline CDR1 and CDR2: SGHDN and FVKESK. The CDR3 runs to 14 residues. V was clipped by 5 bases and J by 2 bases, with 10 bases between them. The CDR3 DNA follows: TGTGCCAGCAGCGCGGGCGGGGCTGGAAACACCATATATTTT. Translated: CASSAGGAGNTIYF.

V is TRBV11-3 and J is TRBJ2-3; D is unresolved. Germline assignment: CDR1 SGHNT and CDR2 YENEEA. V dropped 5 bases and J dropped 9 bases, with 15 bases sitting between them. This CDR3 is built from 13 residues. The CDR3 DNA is TGTGCCAGCAGCACTCGTATTACCGAAACGCAGTATTTT. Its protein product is CASSTRITETQYF.

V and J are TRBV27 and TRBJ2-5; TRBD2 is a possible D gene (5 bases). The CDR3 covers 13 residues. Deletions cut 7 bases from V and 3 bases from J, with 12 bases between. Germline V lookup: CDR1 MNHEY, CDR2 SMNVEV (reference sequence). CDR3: CASIGLLKETQYF. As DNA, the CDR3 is TGTGCCAGCATTGGACTCTTAAAAGAGACCCAGTACTTC.

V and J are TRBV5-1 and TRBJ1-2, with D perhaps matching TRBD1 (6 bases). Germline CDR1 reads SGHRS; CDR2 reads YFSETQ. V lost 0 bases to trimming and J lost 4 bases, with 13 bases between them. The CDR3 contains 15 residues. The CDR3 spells CASSLGPGVGYGYTF. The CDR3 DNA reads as TGCGCCAGCAGCTTGGGGCCAGGGGTTGGCTATGGCTACACCTTC.

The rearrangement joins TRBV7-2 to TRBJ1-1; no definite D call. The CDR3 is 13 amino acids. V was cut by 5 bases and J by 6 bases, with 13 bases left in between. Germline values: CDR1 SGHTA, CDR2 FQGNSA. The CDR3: CASSPALSAEAFF. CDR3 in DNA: TGTGCCAGCAGCCCGGCCCTGAGCGCTGAAGCTTTCTTT.

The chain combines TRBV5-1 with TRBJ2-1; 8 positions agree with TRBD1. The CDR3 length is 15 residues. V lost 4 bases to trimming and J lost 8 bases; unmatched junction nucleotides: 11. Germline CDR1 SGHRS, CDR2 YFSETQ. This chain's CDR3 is CASSPGQAMGDEQFF. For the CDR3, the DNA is TGCGCCAGCAGCCCGGGACAGGCTATGGGGGATGAGCAGTTCTTC.

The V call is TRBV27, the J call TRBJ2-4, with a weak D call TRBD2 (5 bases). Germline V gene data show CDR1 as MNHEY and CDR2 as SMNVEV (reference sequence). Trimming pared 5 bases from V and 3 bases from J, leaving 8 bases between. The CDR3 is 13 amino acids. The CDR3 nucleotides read TGTGCCAGCAGTCGGGGATACAAAAACATTCAGTACTTC. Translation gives CASSRGYKNIQYF.